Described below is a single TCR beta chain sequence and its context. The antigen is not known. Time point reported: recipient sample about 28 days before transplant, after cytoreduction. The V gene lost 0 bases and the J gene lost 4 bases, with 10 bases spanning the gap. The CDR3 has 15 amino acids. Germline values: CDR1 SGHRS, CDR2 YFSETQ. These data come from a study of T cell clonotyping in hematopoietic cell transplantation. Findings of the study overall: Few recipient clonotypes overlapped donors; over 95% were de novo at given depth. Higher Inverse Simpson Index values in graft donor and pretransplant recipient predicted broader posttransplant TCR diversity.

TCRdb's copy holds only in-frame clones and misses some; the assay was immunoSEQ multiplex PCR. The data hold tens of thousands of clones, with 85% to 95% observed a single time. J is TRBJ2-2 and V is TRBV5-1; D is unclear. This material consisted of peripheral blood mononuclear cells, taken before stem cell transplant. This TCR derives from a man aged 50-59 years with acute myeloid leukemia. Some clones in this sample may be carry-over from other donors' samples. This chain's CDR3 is CASSLGLGSTGELFF. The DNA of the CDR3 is TGCGCCAGCAGCTTGGGGCTGGGCAGCACCGGGGAGCTGTTTTTT.